A single T cell receptor (beta chain) is shown here with its context. The sample belongs to a study of CD8 T cells in Susac syndrome. Trimming pared 7 bases from V and 8 bases from J, leaving 14 bases between. Per germline, CDR1 SEHNR and CDR2 FQNEAQ (reference sequence). The CDR3 is 13 residues long. A quantity of about 0.45 to 1 ug RNA underwent reverse transcription using random hexamers. From the immunoSEQ multiplex PCR reads, TCRdb called clonotypes with MiXCR, one entry per CDR3 protein. The sample contains approximately 220,000 distinct CDR3 sequences, approximately 90% of which appear only once.

The clonotype originates from a human donor with multiple sclerosis. The chain links TRBV7-9 to TRBJ1-4; D not certain. Sequencing input: CD8+ T cells from PBMCs. The CDR3 reads CASTPAGMEKLFF. For the CDR3, the DNA is TGTGCCAGCACTCCCGCGGGGATGGAAAAACTGTTTTTT.